Included here is one T cell receptor beta chain sequence, with context. The entry originates in a study of blood T cell repertoires in COVID-19. Whole-study context: PBMCs, B-cell-depleted T cells, or T cells were the source of the cDNA or gDNA that made up the material.

Participants had their cohort set by participant-reported clinical history. The CDR3 length is 16 residues. Germline values: CDR1 MDHEN, CDR2 SYDVKM. The J segment lost 3 bases and the V segment lost 6 bases, leaving 7 bases of the junction unmatched. Methods used by the authors: Reference gene primers were amplified, and this amplification served to estimate nucleated cell counts. Repertoires were generated with immunoSEQ multiplex PCR, while TCRdb's copy carries only in-frame clones and drops some. From that table come the V and J calls and clone size; the DNA was used to work out D and trimming. Altogether 370,000 or so clones are present, approximately 89% being singletons, with the ten largest covering approximately 1.2%.

Sequencing was done on a sample of PBMCs or T cells enriched from blood (not recorded which). The TCR comes from a man aged 25 to 40 who had recovered from COVID-19. The V and J genes are TRBV28 and TRBJ1-6, with 8 bases lining up with TRBD1. The CDR3: CASRYRGIDYNSPLHF. CDR3 nucleotide sequence: TGTGCCAGCAGATACAGGGGGATCGACTATAATTCACCCCTCCACTTT.